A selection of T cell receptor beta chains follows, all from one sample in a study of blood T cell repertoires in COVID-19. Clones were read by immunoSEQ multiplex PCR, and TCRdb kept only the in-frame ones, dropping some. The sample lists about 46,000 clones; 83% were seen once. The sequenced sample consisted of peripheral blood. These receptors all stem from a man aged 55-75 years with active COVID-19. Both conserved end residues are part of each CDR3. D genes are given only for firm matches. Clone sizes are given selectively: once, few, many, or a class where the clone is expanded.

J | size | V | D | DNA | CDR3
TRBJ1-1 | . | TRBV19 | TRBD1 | TGTGCCTGTTGTTCACGACAGGGGGCGGAGCGCACAGCTTTCTTT | CACCSRQGAERTAFF
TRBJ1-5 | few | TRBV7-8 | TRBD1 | TGTGCCAGCAGCTTGGACAGGGGTAGCAATCAGCCCCAGCATTTT | CASSLDRGSNQPQHF
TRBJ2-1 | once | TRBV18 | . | TGTGCCAGCTCACCAAGGGGCGGACCTGACAATGAGCAGTTCTTC | CASSPRGGPDNEQFF
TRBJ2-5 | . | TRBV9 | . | TGTGCCAGCAGCGTGGAGGGCAGGGAGACCCAGTACTTC | CASSVEGRETQYF
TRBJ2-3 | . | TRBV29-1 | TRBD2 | TGCAGCGCCCGGGGGGGCGCAGATACGCAGTATTTT | CSARGGADTQYF
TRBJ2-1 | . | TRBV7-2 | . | TGTGCCAGCAGCCTTCCGGGGGGCAGCAGGAAGCACAATGAGCAGTTCTTC | CASSLPGGSRKHNEQFF
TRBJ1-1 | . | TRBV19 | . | TGTGCCAGTAGTGGCCGTCAATCCGTGGCTTTCTTT | CASSGRQSVAFF
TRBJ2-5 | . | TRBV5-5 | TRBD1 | TGTGCCAGCAGCTTGGCGTTAAGGGACAGCGCGAGAGAGACCCAGTACTTC | CASSLALRDSARETQYF
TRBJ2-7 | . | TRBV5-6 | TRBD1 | TGTGCCAGCAGTTTCACGACAGGGTACGAGCAGTACTTC | CASSFTTGYEQYF
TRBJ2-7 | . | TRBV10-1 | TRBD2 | TGCGCCAGCAGACTAGCGGGAGGGCGGTGCGACGAGCAGTACTTC | CASRLAGGRCDEQYF
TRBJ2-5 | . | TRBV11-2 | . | TGTGCCAGCAGCACACACAGCTCCGACGCGGAGACCCAGTACTTC | CASSTHSSDAETQYF
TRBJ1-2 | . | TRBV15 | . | TGTGCCACCAGCAGAGGGGGGGGCAGCTCGGTCTATGGCTACACCTTC | CATSRGGGSSVYGYTF
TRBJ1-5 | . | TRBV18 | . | TGTGCCAGCTCACGACTATTAGGGGGGGAAGGGCGCAATCAGCCCCAGCATTTT | CASSRLLGGEGRNQPQHF
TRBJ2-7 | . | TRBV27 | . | TGTGCCAGCAGTTTGCGCAGGGAACGTAACGAGCAGTACTTC | CASSLRRERNEQYF
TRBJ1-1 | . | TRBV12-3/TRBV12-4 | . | TGTGCCAGCAGTTTAGTAACGGTAGAAGCTTTCTTT | CASSLVTVEAFF
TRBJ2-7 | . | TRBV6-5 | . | TGTGCCAGCACCGGCGGGAACGAGCAGTACTTC | CASTGGNEQYF
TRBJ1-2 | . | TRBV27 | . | TGTGCCAGCAGCCCCATGGACAGATTAAACTATGGCTACACCTTC | CASSPMDRLNYGYTF
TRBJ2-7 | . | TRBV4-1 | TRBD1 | TGCGCCAGCAGCCAATTGGTCGGACAGGCGGCTTCCTACGAGCAGTACTTC | CASSQLVGQAASYEQYF
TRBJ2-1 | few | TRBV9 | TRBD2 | TGTGCCAGCAGCACCTCCGGGACTAGCGGATTCCTAGATGAGCAGTTCTTC | CASSTSGTSGFLDEQFF
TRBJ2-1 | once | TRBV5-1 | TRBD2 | TGCGCCAGCAGCACACTAGCGGGGGCGGGACCCCATGAGCAGTTCTTC | CASSTLAGAGPHEQFF
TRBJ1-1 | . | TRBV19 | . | TGTGCCAGTAAAAGCAGGGATATAATGAACACTGAAGCTTTCTTT | CASKSRDIMNTEAFF
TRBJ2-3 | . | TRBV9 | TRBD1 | TGTGCCAGCAGCATACAGGGGGGCAGCACAGATACGCAGTATTTT | CASSIQGGSTDTQYF
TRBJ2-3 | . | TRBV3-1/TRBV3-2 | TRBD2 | TGTGCCAGCAGCCCCCCAACTAGCGGGGGCACAGATACGCAGTATTTT | CASSPPTSGGTDTQYF
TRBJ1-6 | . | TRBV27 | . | TGTGCCAGCAGTTTTCAGGGAGGGCATTCACCCCTCCACTTT | CASSFQGGHSPLHF
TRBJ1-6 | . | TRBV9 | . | TGTGCCAGCAGGCGGGGTAGCTCCTATAATTCACCCCTCCACTTT | CASRRGSSYNSPLHF
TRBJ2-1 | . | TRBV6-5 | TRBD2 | TGTGCCAGCAGTTGGGGGGGTCCCGGCAATGAGCAGTTCTTC | CASSWGGPGNEQFF
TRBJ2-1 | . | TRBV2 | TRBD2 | TGTGCCAGCAGTGGCGTGACTAGCACCTACAATGAGCAGTTCTTC | CASSGVTSTYNEQFF
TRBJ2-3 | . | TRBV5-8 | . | TGTGCCAGCAGCTTGGGTTGGGCCACCGGGGTCGATACGCAGTATTTT | CASSLGWATGVDTQYF
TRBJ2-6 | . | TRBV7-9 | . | TGTGCCAGCCCCCCGGGGGGCACTAGCCTAAGTAATGTGGTCCTGACTTTC | CASPPGGTSLSNVVLTF
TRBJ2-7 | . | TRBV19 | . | TGTGCCAGTAGCAACCAGGGTTTGGGGGAGCAGTACTTC | CASSNQGLGEQYF
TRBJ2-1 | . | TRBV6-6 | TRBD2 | TGTGCCAGCAGTCATCGACTAGCGGACAACAATGAGCAGTTCTTC | CASSHRLADNNEQFF
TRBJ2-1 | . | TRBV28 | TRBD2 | TGTGCCACCAAGCGGGAGGTGGGGGAGGATGAGCAGTTCTTC | CATKREVGEDEQFF
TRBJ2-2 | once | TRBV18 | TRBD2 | TGTGCCAGCTCACAAATAGCGGGAGGTGGCACCGGGGAGCTGTTTTTT | CASSQIAGGGTGELFF
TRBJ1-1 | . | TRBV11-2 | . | TGTGCCAGCAGGTTTGGGGAGGTAGCTTTCTTT | CASRFGEVAFF
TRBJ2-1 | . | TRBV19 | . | TGTGCCAGTAGTATTCGGTCGGAGTACAATGAGCAGTTCTTC | CASSIRSEYNEQFF
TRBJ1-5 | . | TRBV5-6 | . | TGTGCCAGCAGCAACCGTCCTAATAGCAATCAGCCCCAGCATTTT | CASSNRPNSNQPQHF
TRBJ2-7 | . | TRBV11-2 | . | TGTGCCAGCAGCTTAGAGCGTTCAGGCTCCTACGAGCAGTACTTC | CASSLERSGSYEQYF
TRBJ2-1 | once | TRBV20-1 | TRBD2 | TGCAGTGCTAGTCTCGGGACTAGCTGGGCTGAGCAGTTCTTC | CSASLGTSWAEQFF
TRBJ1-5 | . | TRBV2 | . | TGTGCCAGCGGACGGAGGGGGGGTAATCAGCCCCAGCATTTT | CASGRRGGNQPQHF
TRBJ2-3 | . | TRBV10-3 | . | TGTGCCATCAGTGAGTCCGGGACTATCAGGGGTACAGATACGCAGTATTTT | CAISESGTIRGTDTQYF
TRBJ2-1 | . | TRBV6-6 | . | TGTGCCAGCAGTTACTCTCCAGGCAGCTCCTACAATGAGCAGTTCTTC | CASSYSPGSSYNEQFF
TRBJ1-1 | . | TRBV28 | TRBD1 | TGTGCCAGCAGTTTCACAGGGGTCGGGGGAAAAAACACTGAAGCTTTCTTT | CASSFTGVGGKNTEAFF
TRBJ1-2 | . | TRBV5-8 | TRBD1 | TGTGCCAGCAGCCCACCGGGACAGGGCCCTCTCGATGGCTACACCTTC | CASSPPGQGPLDGYTF
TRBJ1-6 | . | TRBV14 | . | TGTGCCAGCAGCCCTACCACCTATTCACCCCTCCACTTT | CASSPTTYSPLHF
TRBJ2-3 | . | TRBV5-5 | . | TGTGCCAGCAGTTCGGACTGGAACACAGATACGCAGTATTTT | CASSSDWNTDTQYF
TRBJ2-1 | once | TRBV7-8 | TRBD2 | TGTGCCAGCAGCTTAATAGCCGGGACTAGCGACTACAATGAGCAGTTCTTC | CASSLIAGTSDYNEQFF
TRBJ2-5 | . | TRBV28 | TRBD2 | TGTGCCAGCAGTTTGTGGCTAGCGGGGTGGGAGACCCAGTACTTC | CASSLWLAGWETQYF
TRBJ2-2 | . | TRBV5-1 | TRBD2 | TGCGCCAGCAGCTTGGTCACTAGCGGGAACACCGGGGAGCTGTTTTTT | CASSLVTSGNTGELFF
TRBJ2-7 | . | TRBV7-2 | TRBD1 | TGTGCCAGCAGCTTAGCGTCAGGGGGCTGGGAATACGAGCAGTACTTC | CASSLASGGWEYEQYF
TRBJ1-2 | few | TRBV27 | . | TGTGCCAGCAGTCCCCTGGGGGGTGGCTACACCTTC | CASSPLGGGYTF
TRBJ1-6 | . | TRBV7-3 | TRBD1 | TGTGCCAGCAGTCAACAGGGGGCCAATTCACCCCTCCACTTT | CASSQQGANSPLHF
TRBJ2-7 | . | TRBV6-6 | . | TGTGCCAGCAGTTACTCTCTCCCGGACTACACCTACGAGCAGTACTTC | CASSYSLPDYTYEQYF
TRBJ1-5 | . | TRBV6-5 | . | TGTGCCAGCCGCCGGGGGGAGGTCAATCAGCCCCAGCATTTT | CASRRGEVNQPQHF
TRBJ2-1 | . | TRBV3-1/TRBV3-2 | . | TGTGCCAGCAGCCAAGAAAGACTGGGCAATGAGCAGTTCTTC | CASSQERLGNEQFF
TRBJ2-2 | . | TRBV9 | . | TGTGCCAGCAGCGTAGACCCCAGCGCCGGGGAGCTGTTTTTT | CASSVDPSAGELFF
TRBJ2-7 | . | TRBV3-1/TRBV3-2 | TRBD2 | TGTGCCAGCAGCCATCAGGGACTGGAGACGGCGACTAGCGGGATAAGGTACGAGCAGTACTTC | CASSHQGLETATSGIRYEQYF
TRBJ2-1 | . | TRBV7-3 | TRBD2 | TGTGCCAGCAGCCGGACTAGTTTAGCGGATGAGCAGTTCTTC | CASSRTSLADEQFF
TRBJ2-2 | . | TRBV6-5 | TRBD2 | TGTGCCAGCAGTTATGGGCTAGCGGGGGGACCCGGGGAGCTGTTTTTT | CASSYGLAGGPGELFF